This entry is about one TCR beta chain. Antigen unknown. PCR employed 60 Vbeta and 13 Jbeta primers. Sequenced by immunoSEQ multiplex PCR; TCRdb stores in-frame clones only, minus some. The sample has 100,000 to 150,000 clones; around nine tenths are singletons. This specimen comes from a study of cytomegalovirus exposure and HLA in healthy donors. Study observations and caveats: The authors judged a highly shared variant cluster likely a sequencing artifact. By a later analysis, the bulk of CMV-associated TCR beta chains appeared HLA-restricted. When analyzed later, the rates of TCR association showed variation by HLA locus, with DRB1 the most and HLA-C the fewest. A later analysis linked a missense DCLRE1C variant to TCR beta V- and J-gene trimming.

The ends were cut back, 9 bases at V and 6 bases at J, with 12 bases in the middle. Germline CDR1 MDHEN, CDR2 SYDVKM. The CDR3 is 11 amino acids. The material sequenced was PBMCs. The chain couples TRBV28 to TRBJ2-7, with D possibly being TRBD1 (6 bases). The TCR comes from a woman aged 25 to 39 in good health and CMV-seronegative. The DNA of the CDR3 is TGTGCCAGTCAGGGGAGACGCGAGCAGTACTTC. Encoded protein: CASQGRREQYF.